This TCR beta chain was recorded in a study of CD8 T cells in ankylosing spondylitis. Via MiXCR, TCRdb re-called the 5' RACE reads, giving one row per CDR3 protein. The repertoire has 300,000 to 350,000 distinct CDR3 sequences, roughly 14% of them found once; the top ten carry around 0.99%. This clonotype was recorded many times. The sample taken for sequencing was blood, either unsorted or a sorted T cell fraction (not recorded which). The sequence was collected from a male donor with ankylosing spondylitis or in good health (not recorded which).

DNA for the CDR3: TGCGCCAGCAGCCCCGAATGGGGGAACACCGGGGAGCTGTTTTTT. This encodes CASSPEWGNTGELFF. V and J are TRBV5-1 and TRBJ2-2, with D hard to call. Germline-derived CDR1 and CDR2 are SGHRS and YFSETQ. This CDR3 is built from 15 residues. Trimming took 4 bases from V and 1 from J, leaving 11 bases between them.